The 16 T cell receptor beta chains in this list originate from one sample, sequenced in a study of lymphopenia after photon versus proton radiotherapy. The table came from immunoSEQ multiplex PCR; TCRdb's copy has only in-frame clones and leaves some out. The data contain 14,000 or so clones, 82% of them singletons. The material was peripheral blood, obtained from a patient treated with photon-based radiotherapy. The origin of the receptors is a man aged 45-65 years with gastric cancer.

The V gene is TRBV5-4, the J gene TRBJ2-1, with TRBD1 matching over 9 bases. This CDR3 is built from 15 residues. Germline V gene sequence: CDR1 SGHNT, CDR2 YYREEE (reference sequence). The ends lost 4 bases at V and 0 bases at J; junction bases unmatched: 2. The CDR3 spells CASSGQGSSYNEQFF. CDR3 sequence (DNA): TGTGCCAGCAGCGGACAGGGGAGCTCCTACAATGAGCAGTTCTTC.

CDR3 in DNA: TGTGCCAGCAGCCCCCGCACGGGGCCTAACCCAGATACGCAGTATTTT. Residues: CASSPRTGPNPDTQYF. V gene TRBV5-4 combines with J gene TRBJ2-3; D may correspond to TRBD1 or TRBD2 (5 bases each). The CDR3 consists of 16 residues. Germline values: CDR1 SGHNT, CDR2 YYREEE (reference sequence). Trimming stripped 4 bases from V and 4 bases from J, with 19 bases between.

The rearrangement joins TRBV7-8 to TRBJ2-5, with 10 nucleotides matching TRBD2. The CDR3 has 15 amino acids. CDR1 and CDR2 (germline): SGHVS, FQNEAQ. The V and J ends lost 3 bases and 4 bases, in that order; junction bases with no gene match: 5. For the CDR3, the DNA is TGTGCCAGCAGCTTTGAGCGGGGGGGCACAGAGACCCAGTACTTC. Its translation is CASSFERGGTETQYF. The full variable domain, in which reference TRBV7-8 and TRBJ2-5 provide the parts outside the CDR3, is GAGVSQSPRYKVAKRGQDVALRCDPISGHVSLFWYQQALGQGPEFLTYFQNEAQLDKSGLPSDRFFAERPEGSVSTLKIQRTQQEDSAVYLCASSFERGGTETQYFGPGTRLLVL.

This chain links TRBV7-6 with TRBJ2-3; D might be TRBD2 (7 bases). Germline V gives CDR1 SGHVS, CDR2 FNYEAQ. The CDR3 covers 16 residues. V lost 5 bases to trimming and J lost 0 bases, with 15 bases between them. CDR3 amino acids: CASSQRGGHSTDTQYF. The CDR3 DNA sequence: TGTGCCAGCAGCCAAAGGGGGGGCCATAGCACAGATACGCAGTATTTT.

The chain is built from TRBV11-2 and TRBJ2-3, with D perhaps matching TRBD1 (6 bases). Germline CDR1 is SGHAT and CDR2 is FQNNGV. CDR3 size: 15 residues. V lost 2 bases, J lost 2 bases, and 11 bases lay in between. The CDR3 nucleotides read TGTGCCAGCAGCTTACAGGGGCAATCCACAGATACGCAGTATTTT. Its protein product is CASSLQGQSTDTQYF.

This clone was seen a single time. The V and J genes are TRBV7-9 and TRBJ2-3; D uncertain. V was clipped by 1 base and J by 3 bases, with 8 bases between them. This CDR3 comprises 14 residues. The germline gives CDR1 SEHNR, CDR2 FQNEAQ (reference sequence). CDR3 DNA: TGTGCCAGCAGCTTAGAACTAACAACAGATACGCAGTATTTT. The encoded protein is CASSLELTTDTQYF.

The chain joins TRBV10-3 to TRBJ2-1; 7 bases are shared with TRBD1. CDR1 is ENHRY, CDR2 SYGVKD, per germline. The ends lost 3 bases at V and 0 bases at J; junction bases unmatched: 5. The CDR3 is 16 residues long. The CDR3, as DNA: TGTGCCATCAGTGAACGGGACAGTAGCTCCTACAATGAGCAGTTCTTC. Translating gives CAISERDSSSYNEQFF.

The chain uses TRBV9 and TRBJ1-2; 8 nucleotides agree with TRBD1. Germline V lookup: CDR1 SGDLS, CDR2 YYNGEE. CDR3 length: 14 amino acids. J was trimmed by 4 bases and V by 4 bases; bases with no gene match: 6. As DNA, the CDR3 is TGTGCCAGCAGCATCGGACAGGGCACCTATGGCTACACCTTC. This translates into CASSIGQGTYGYTF.

The chain carries TRBV11-2 and TRBJ1-1; maybe TRBD1 (6 bases). The germline V and J ends were trimmed by 1 base and 11 bases, with 17 bases remaining between them. This CDR3 is built from 14 residues. Germline CDR1 is SGHAT and CDR2 is FQNNGV. CDR3 loop: CASSLGFKGEAAFF. In DNA, the CDR3 is TGTGCCAGCAGCTTAGGGTTTAAGGGGGAGGCCGCTTTCTTT.

J is TRBJ1-2 and V is TRBV7-2; 11 nucleotides line up with TRBD1. Germline loops: CDR1 SGHTA, CDR2 FQGNSA. Losses at the gene ends were 5 bases for V and 7 bases for J; bases not matched to a gene: 3. The CDR3 covers 13 residues. CDR3 coding DNA: TGTGCCAGCAGCCGGGGACAGGGGGTTGGCTACACCTTC. As protein: CASSRGQGVGYTF. The full variable domain, in which reference TRBV7-2 and TRBJ1-2 provide the parts outside the CDR3, is GAGVSQSPSNKVTEKGKDVELRCDPISGHTALYWYRQSLGQGLEFLIYFQGNSAPDKSGLPSDRFSAERTGGSVSTLTIQRTQQEDSAVYLCASSRGQGVGYTFGSGTRLTVV.

A single count supports this clone. The chain links TRBV5-4 to TRBJ1-1; D is perhaps TRBD1 (6 bases). The CDR3 loop spans 12 amino acids. Looked up from germline, CDR1 is SGHNT and CDR2 is YYREEE (reference sequence). V was shortened by 2 bases and J by 10 bases, with 12 bases between the two germline ends. The chain's CDR3 is CASSLQGRGAFF. CDR3 coding DNA: TGTGCCAGCAGCTTACAGGGTCGTGGAGCTTTCTTT.

The chain combines TRBV29-1 with TRBJ2-7; 10 bases line up with TRBD1. This CDR3 region has 15 residues. Germline CDR1 is SQVTM and CDR2 is ANQGSEA. The junction had 13 bases not matched to a gene; V was cut back by 5 bases and J by 6 bases. The CDR3 loop reads CSVHLPGQGPGEQYF. The CDR3 DNA sequence: TGCAGCGTTCACCTACCGGGACAGGGGCCGGGCGAGCAGTACTTC.

The V and J genes are TRBV5-5 and TRBJ2-7, with D possibly matching TRBD1 (6 bases). V was clipped by 2 bases and J by 4 bases, with 13 bases between them. The CDR3 totals 14 residues. Per germline, CDR1 SGHKS and CDR2 YYEKEE (reference sequence). The CDR3 nucleotides read TGTGCCAGCAGCTTACAGGGACGTTTTTACGAGCAGTACTTC. Its protein product is CASSLQGRFYEQYF.

This clone was detected only a few times. The rearrangement joins TRBV29-1 to TRBJ2-5; D may be TRBD1 or TRBD2 (5 bases each). The J call may be in error: the DNA end matches TRBJ2-7 better. The CDR3 contains 12 residues. Germline CDR1 is SQVTM and CDR2 is ANQGSEA. The DNA of the CDR3 is TGCAGCGTTGGTAGGGGACCCTACGAGCAGTACTTC. Translated, it gives CSVGRGPYEQYF.

This chain uses TRBV6-5 with TRBJ1-2, with D possibly TRBD1 on 6 matching bases. This CDR3 has 12 residues. Trimming cost V 6 bases and J 4 bases, with 9 bases left between them. CDR1 is MNHEY and CDR2 is SVGAGI in the germline V gene. The CDR3 region has the DNA TGTGCCAGCAGGGGGGGCGGCTATGGCTACACCTTC. It specifies CASRGGGYGYTF.

The rearrangement uses TRBV5-1 and TRBJ1-2; D ambiguous. The CDR3 covers 13 residues. Trimming removed 0 bases from V and 7 bases from J, with 10 bases in between. Germline CDR1 is SGHRS and CDR2 is YFSETQ. CDR3 amino acids: CASSLGGERGYTF. The CDR3 nucleotides read TGCGCCAGCAGCTTGGGTGGGGAACGTGGCTACACCTTC.